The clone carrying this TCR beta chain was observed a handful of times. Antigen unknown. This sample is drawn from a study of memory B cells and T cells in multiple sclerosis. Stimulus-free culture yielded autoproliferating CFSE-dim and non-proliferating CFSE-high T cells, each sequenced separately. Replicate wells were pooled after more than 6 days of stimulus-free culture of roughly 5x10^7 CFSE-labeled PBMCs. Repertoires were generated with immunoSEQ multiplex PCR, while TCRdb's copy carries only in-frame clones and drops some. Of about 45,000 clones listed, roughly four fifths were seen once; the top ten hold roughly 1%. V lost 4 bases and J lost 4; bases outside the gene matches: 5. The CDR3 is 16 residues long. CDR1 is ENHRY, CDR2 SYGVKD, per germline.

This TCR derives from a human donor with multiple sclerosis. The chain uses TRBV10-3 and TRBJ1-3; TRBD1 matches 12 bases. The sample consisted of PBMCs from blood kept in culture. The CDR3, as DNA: TGTGCCATCAGTGGAGGGACAGGGGGCCTGGGAAACACCATATATTTT. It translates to CAISGGTGGLGNTIYF.